The sequence of this T cell receptor beta chain was determined in a study of blood T cells in healthy people across ages. The CDR3 has 15 residues. Trimming took 6 bases from V and 8 from J; bases not matched to a gene: 9. Germline V gene data show CDR1 as MNHEY and CDR2 as SMNVEV (reference sequence). It was with a sample-barcoded 5' primer and a J-beta primer mix that a second PCR of roughly 7 to 12 cycles was run. Unique molecular identifiers of 12 random nucleotides labeled each cDNA. TCRdb reprocessed the 5' RACE reads with MiXCR, giving one entry per CDR3 protein. This table has about 800,000 distinct CDR3 sequences, approximately 25% appearing once. This sample also belongs to another study, concerning T cells of mothers and their children. That work states: The extracted RNA was employed in its entirety for cDNA synthesis, at roughly 1.4 ug per 15 ul.

This TCR was recovered from a boy between 10 and 17 years old in good health. What was sequenced was blood. V and J are TRBV27 and TRBJ2-1, with 11 bases lining up with TRBD2. This CDR3 is CASSLLAGVRDEQFF. The DNA of the CDR3 is TGTGCCAGCAGCTTACTAGCGGGAGTTAGGGATGAGCAGTTCTTC.